This is a list of T cell receptor beta chains from one sample in a study of tumor and adjacent non-tumor tissue in lung cancer. TCRdb passed the multiplex PCR reads through MiXCR, listing each CDR3 protein once. The sample carries roughly 70,000 distinct CDR3 sequences, around 78% recorded once. The sample comprised lung tumor tissue. Receptors originate from a man aged 55 to 69 with non-small cell lung cancer. CDR3s include the opening cysteine and the closing phenylalanine or tryptophan. A D gene is named only where the DNA matches it firmly. Clone size is shown for a subset of rows, as once, few, many or a class of expanded clone.

CDR3 protein	CDR3 DNA	D gene	clone size	V gene	J gene
CSVLQGSGGYEQYF	TGCAGCGTCTTACAGGGGTCAGGGGGATACGAGCAGTACTTC	TRBD1	NA	TRBV29-1	TRBJ2-7
CSVELDSSGANVLTF	TGCAGCGTTGAGTTGGACAGCTCTGGGGCCAACGTCCTGACTTTC	NA	medium-sized	TRBV29-1	TRBJ2-6
CASSQLAGVFYNEQLF	TGCGCCAGCAGCCAATTAGCGGGAGTTTTTTACAATGAGCAGCTCTTC	TRBD2	NA	TRBV14	TRBJ2-1
CASSYREGVNSHLHF	TGTGCCAGCAGTTATCGGGAAGGCGTTAATTCACACCTCCACTTT	NA	NA	TRBV6-2/TRBV6-3	TRBJ1-6
CASSLIHQGTDTQYF	TGTGCCAGCAGCTTAATACATCAAGGTACAGATACGCAGTATTTT	NA	NA	TRBV7-8	TRBJ2-3
CASSGAQGDYSYTF	TGTGCAAGCAGTGGAGCACAGGGGGACTATAGCTACACCTTC	TRBD1	NA	TRBV6-1	TRBJ1-2
CASNTGGYNSQLHF	TGTGCCAGCAATACAGGGGGTTATAATTCACAACTCCACTTT	TRBD1	NA	TRBV6-1	TRBJ1-6
CASRSRQGGGELFF	TGTGCCAGCAGGAGTCGACAGGGCGGCGGGGAGCTGTTTTTT	TRBD1	NA	TRBV7-8	TRBJ2-2
CASGLIPGTGQLFDSYEQYF	TGTGCTAGTGGTTTGATACCTGGGACTGGACAATTATTCGACTCCTACGAGCAGTACTTC	NA	NA	TRBV12-5	TRBJ2-7
CASSRTGTSTDTQYF	TGTGCCAGCAGCCGTACAGGAACTAGCACAGATACGCAGTATTTT	NA	NA	TRBV7-8	TRBJ2-3
CASSPWDRVDTQYF	TGCGCCAGCAGCCCCTGGGACAGGGTTGATACGCAGTATTTT	TRBD1	NA	TRBV4-1	TRBJ2-3
CASSLPGQGTDTQYF	TGTGCCAGCAGCTTACCGGGACAGGGGACAGATACGCAGTATTTT	TRBD1	NA	TRBV7-3	TRBJ2-3
CASSSSTEVFF	TGTGCCAGCAGTTCTAGCACTGAAGTTTTCTTT	NA	NA	TRBV28	TRBJ1-1
CASSSPRDGRSTGELFF	TGTGCCAGCAGCTCCCCCCGGGACGGACGGAGCACCGGGGAGCTGTTTTTT	NA	medium-sized	TRBV11-3	TRBJ2-2
CANTGTEEVKLFF	TGTGCCAACACCGGGACAGAGGAAGTAAAACTGTTTTTT	TRBD1	NA	TRBV6-1	TRBJ1-4
CASSVDETRGIHEQYF	TGTGCCAGCAGCGTAGACGAAACCAGGGGGATCCACGAGCAGTACTTC	TRBD1	NA	TRBV9	TRBJ2-7
CASTRQGYTGELFF	TGTGCCAGCACCAGACAGGGGTACACCGGGGAGCTGTTTTTT	TRBD1	NA	TRBV7-9	TRBJ2-2
CASSIQVNNEAFF	TGTGCCAGCAGCATACAGGTGAACAATGAAGCCTTCTTT	NA	NA	TRBV11-1	TRBJ1-1
CASSSGGESDMQYF	TGTGCCAGCAGCTCCGGCGGCGAATCAGATATGCAGTATTTT	NA	NA	TRBV5-4	TRBJ2-3
CASIYSGRSGNEQFF	TGTGCCAGCATTTACTCGGGGCGCAGTGGCAATGAGCAGTTCTTC	NA	NA	TRBV6-5	TRBJ2-1
CASGIQGPYEEYF	TGCGCCAGCGGAATACAGGGTCCCTACGAGGAGTACTTC	NA	NA	TRBV5-1	TRBJ2-7
CSVSSPSGGGGNEKLFF	TGCAGTGTTTCCTCTCCCTCAGGGGGCGGTGGTAATGAAAAACTGTTTTTT	TRBD1	NA	TRBV20-1	TRBJ1-4
CASSYAGGAGYGYTF	TGTGCCAGCAGTTACGCGGGGGGGGCGGGCTATGGTTACACCTTC	NA	NA	TRBV6-6	TRBJ1-2
CASSLYRDNLHF	TGTGCCAGTAGTCTATACCGTGACAATCTTCACTTC	NA	once	TRBV28	TRBJ2-4
CASSPGGGGQSTEAFF	TGCGCCAGCAGCCCAGGGGGGGGCGGGCAGAGCACTGAAGCTTTTTTT	TRBD1	NA	TRBV5-1	TRBJ1-1
CTNSSQGLAGNNEQFF	TGTACCAACAGCTCCCAGGGACTAGCGGGGAACAATGAGCAGTTCTTC	TRBD2	NA	TRBV11-3	TRBJ2-1
CASSPTKEGPVSNEQSF	TGTGCCAGCAGCCCGACTAAGGAGGGCCCAGTATCCAATGAGCAGTCCTTC	NA	once	TRBV7-9	TRBJ2-1
CDWNPPGGNQPQHF	TGTGACTGGAACCCTCCAGGGGGCAATCAGCCCCAGCATTTT	NA	NA	TRBV30	TRBJ1-5
CASSLRLASDNEQFF	TGTGCCAGCAGCCTAAGACTAGCTAGTGACAATGAACAGTTCTTC	TRBD2	NA	TRBV11-1	TRBJ2-1
CSVAGTSGSDRQYF	TGCAGCGTTGCCGGGACTAGCGGGAGCGATAGACAGTATTTT	TRBD2	NA	TRBV29-1	TRBJ2-3
CSTSKEASGTQYF	TGCAGTACTAGCAAGGAAGCCTCGGGGACCCAGTATTTC	NA	NA	TRBV20-1	TRBJ2-5
CSARAGIGYQPQYF	TGCAGTGCTAGGGCCGGGATAGGGTATCAGCCCCAGTATTTT	NA	NA	TRBV20-1	TRBJ2-3
CASSVIEGETQYF	TGTGCCAGCAGCGTAATAGAAGGAGAGACCCAGTACTTC	NA	NA	TRBV9	TRBJ2-5
CSARYGWSPYNEQFF	TGCAGTGCTAGATATGGCTGGAGCCCCTACAATGAGCAGTTCTTC	NA	once	TRBV20-1	TRBJ2-1
CSELAGGDTDAFF	TGCAGCGAATTGGCAGGGGGGGACACTGACGCTTTCTTT	TRBD1	NA	TRBV29-1	TRBJ1-1
CCARGRGRLNKPQHF	TGCTGTGCTAGGGGCAGGGGGCGGTTAAACAAGCCCCAGCACTTT	TRBD1	NA	TRBV20-1	TRBJ1-5
CSPCDQSQHF	TGCAGCCCCTGCGATCAGTCACAGCATTTT	NA	NA	TRBV29-1	TRBJ1-5
CSAPELTVLGSDEQFF	TGCAGTGCTCCGGAACTAACGGTCCTGGGCTCGGATGAGCAGTTCTTC	NA	NA	TRBV20-1	TRBJ2-1
CTSSLGTGYEQYF	TGTACCAGCAGTCTCGGGACAGGCTACGAGCAGTACTTC	TRBD1	NA	TRBV11-1	TRBJ2-7
CASAGLELHEQYF	TGTGCCAGCGCAGGTCTGGAGCTCCACGAGCAGTACTTC	NA	NA	TRBV13	TRBJ2-7
CASSLGGQGYYEQYF	TGTGCCAGCAGCTTGGGGGGACAGGGTTACTACGAGCAGTACTTC	TRBD1	many	TRBV5-6	TRBJ2-7
CASSPDPDDEQYF	TGTGCCAGCAGCCCAGACCCCGACGACGAGCAGTACTTC	NA	NA	TRBV5-5	TRBJ2-7
CASTWTGDSIGANVLIF	TGTGCCAGCACCTGGACAGGGGACTCTATTGGGGCCAACGTCCTGATTTTC	TRBD1	NA	TRBV28	TRBJ2-6
CASRMRGNEQYF	TGTGCCAGCAGAATGAGAGGTAACGAGCAGTACTTC	NA	NA	TRBV6-2/TRBV6-3	TRBJ2-7
CAISDPGRAHQPQHF	TGTGCCATCAGTGACCCCGGGAGGGCTCATCAGCCCCAGCATTTT	NA	many	TRBV10-3	TRBJ1-5
CSVERHRQETQYF	TGCAGCGTTGAAAGACACAGACAAGAGACCCAGTATTTC	NA	NA	TRBV29-1	TRBJ2-5
CSASRRTHTQHF	TGCAGTGCTAGCCGCCGAACTCATACCCAGCATTTT	NA	NA	TRBV20-1	TRBJ1-5
CASTYDRSGDTGELFF	TGTGCCAGCACTTACGACCGTAGCGGGGACACAGGGGAGCTGTTTTTT	TRBD2	NA	TRBV6-2/TRBV6-3	TRBJ2-2
CAISDHLTAYSPLHF	TGTGCCATCAGTGATCATTTGACGGCGTACTCACCCCTCCACTTT	NA	medium-sized	TRBV10-3	TRBJ1-6
CASRPDRTAIEAFF	TGTGCCAGCAGACCGGACCGGACAGCAATTGAAGCTTTCTTT	NA	NA	TRBV5-4	TRBJ1-1
CASSSSGAAEAFF	NA	NA	many	TRBV6-1	TRBJ1-1
CASSYSTSGRGTDTQYF	TGTGCCAGCAGTTACTCGACTAGCGGGAGGGGGACAGATACGCAGTATTTT	TRBD2	few	TRBV6-6	TRBJ2-3
CARSPGIKGQLF	TGTGCCAGAAGTCCGGGAATAAAGGGACAGCTCTTC	TRBD1	NA	TRBV12-3/TRBV12-4	TRBJ2-1
CASSLCQGRTDTQYF	TGTGCCAGCAGCTTATGCCAGGGGAGAACAGATACACAGTATTTT	NA	once	TRBV7-9	TRBJ2-3
CASSYAGLGSVHNF	TGTGCCAGCAGTTATGCTGGACTAGGGAGCGTGCACAACTTC	TRBD2	once	TRBV6-2/TRBV6-3	TRBJ2-7
CSVGTTGIGVADAQYF	TGCAGCGTCGGTACAACCGGGATAGGGGTCGCAGATGCGCAGTATTTT	NA	NA	TRBV29-1	TRBJ2-3
CASSDRGGNTIYF	TGTGCCAGCAGCGACAGGGGTGGAAACACCATATATTTT	TRBD1	many	TRBV6-5	TRBJ1-3
CASRPDWGRQFYEQYF	TGTGCCAGTAGGCCTGACTGGGGCCGACAATTCTACGAGCAGTACTTC	NA	NA	TRBV6-5	TRBJ2-7
CSATVAGGLETGELFF	TGCAGTGCTACTGTAGCGGGAGGGCTGGAGACTGGGGAGCTGTTTTTT	TRBD2	NA	TRBV20-1	TRBJ2-2